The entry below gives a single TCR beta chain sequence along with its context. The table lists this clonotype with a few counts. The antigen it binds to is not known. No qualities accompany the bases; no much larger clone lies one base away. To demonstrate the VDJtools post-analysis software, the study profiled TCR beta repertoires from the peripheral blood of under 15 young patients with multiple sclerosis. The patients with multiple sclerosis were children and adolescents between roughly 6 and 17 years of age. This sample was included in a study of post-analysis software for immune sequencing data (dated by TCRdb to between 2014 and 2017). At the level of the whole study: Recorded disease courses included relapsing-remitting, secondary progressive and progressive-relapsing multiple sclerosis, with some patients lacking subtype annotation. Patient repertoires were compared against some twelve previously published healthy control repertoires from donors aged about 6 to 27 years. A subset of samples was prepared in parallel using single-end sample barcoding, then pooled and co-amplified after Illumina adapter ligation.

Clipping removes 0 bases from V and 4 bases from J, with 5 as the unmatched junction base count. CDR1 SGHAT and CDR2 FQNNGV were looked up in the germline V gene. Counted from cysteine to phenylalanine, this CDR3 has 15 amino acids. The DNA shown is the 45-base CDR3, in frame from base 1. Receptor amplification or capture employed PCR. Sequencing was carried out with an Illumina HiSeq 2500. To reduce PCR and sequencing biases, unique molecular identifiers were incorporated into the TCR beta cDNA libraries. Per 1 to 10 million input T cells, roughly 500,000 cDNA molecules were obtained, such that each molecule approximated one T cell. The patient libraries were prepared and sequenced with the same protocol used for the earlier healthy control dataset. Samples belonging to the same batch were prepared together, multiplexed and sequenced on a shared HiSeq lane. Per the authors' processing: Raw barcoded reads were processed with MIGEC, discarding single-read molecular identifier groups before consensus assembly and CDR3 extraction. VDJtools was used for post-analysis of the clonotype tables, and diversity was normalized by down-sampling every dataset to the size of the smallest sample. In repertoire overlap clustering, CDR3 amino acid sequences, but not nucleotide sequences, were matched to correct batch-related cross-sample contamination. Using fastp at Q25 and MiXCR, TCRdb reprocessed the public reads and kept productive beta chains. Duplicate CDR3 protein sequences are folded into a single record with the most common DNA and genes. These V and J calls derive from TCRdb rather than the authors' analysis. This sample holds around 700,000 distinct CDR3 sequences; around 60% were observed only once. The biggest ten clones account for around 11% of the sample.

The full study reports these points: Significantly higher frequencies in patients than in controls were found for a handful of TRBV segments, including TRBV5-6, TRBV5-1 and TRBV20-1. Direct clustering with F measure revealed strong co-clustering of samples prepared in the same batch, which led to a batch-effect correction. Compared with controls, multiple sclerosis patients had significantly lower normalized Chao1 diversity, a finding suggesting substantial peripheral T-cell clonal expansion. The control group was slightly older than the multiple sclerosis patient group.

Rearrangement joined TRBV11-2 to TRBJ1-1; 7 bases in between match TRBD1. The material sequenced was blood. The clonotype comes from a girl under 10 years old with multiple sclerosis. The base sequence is TGTGCCAGCAGCTTAGAAGAGGGGGCGCCCACTGAAGCTTTCTTT. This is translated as CASSLEEGAPTEAFF.